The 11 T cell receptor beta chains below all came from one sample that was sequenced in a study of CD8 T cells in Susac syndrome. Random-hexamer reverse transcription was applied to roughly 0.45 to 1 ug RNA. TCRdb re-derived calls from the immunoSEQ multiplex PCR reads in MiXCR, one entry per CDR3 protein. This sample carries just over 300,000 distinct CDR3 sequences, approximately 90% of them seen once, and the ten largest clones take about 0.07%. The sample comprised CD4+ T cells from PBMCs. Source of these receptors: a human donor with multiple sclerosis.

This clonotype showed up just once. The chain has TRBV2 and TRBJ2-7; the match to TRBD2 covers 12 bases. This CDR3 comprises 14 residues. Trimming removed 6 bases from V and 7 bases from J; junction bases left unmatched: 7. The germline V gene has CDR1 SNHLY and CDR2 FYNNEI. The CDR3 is CASRTSGRTREQYF. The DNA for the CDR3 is TGTGCCAGCAGGACTAGCGGGAGAACGAGGGAGCAGTACTTC.

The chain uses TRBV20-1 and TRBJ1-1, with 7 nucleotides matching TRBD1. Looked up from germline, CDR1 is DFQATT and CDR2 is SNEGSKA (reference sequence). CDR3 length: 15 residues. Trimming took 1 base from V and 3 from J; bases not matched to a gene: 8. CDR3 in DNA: TGCAGTGCTAGAGGCTTCAGGGGGGGGGACACTGAAGCTTTCTTT. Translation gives CSARGFRGGDTEAFF.

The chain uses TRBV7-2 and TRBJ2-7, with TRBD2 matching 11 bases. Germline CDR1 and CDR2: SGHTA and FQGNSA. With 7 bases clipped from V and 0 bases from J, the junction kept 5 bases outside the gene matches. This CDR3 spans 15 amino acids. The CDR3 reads CASKSSGRNSYEQYF. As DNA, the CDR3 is TGTGCCAGCAAATCTAGCGGGAGGAACTCCTACGAGCAGTACTTC.

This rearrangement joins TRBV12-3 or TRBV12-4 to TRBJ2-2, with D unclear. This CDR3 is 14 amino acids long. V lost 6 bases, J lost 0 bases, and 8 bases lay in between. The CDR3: CASRITPNTGELFF. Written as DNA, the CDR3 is TGTGCCAGCAGAATCACTCCGAACACCGGGGAGCTGTTTTTT.

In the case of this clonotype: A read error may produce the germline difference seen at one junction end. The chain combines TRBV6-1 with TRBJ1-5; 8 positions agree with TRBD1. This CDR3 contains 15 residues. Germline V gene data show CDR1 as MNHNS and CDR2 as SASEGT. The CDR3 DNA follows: TGTGCCAGCAGTGTGCAGGGGGCTAGCGATCAGCCCCAGCATTTT. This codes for CASSVQGASDQPQHF.

The CDR3 DNA is TGTGCCAGTAGTATAGGTACAGGGGCCTACGAGCAGTACTTC. The encoded protein is CASSIGTGAYEQYF. V gene TRBV19 combines with J gene TRBJ2-7; 7 positions match TRBD1. Germline V gene lookup returns CDR1 LNHDA and CDR2 SQIVND (reference sequence). The CDR3 is made up of 14 amino acids. V shed 1 base, J shed 2 bases, and the junction held 2 bases outside the gene matches.

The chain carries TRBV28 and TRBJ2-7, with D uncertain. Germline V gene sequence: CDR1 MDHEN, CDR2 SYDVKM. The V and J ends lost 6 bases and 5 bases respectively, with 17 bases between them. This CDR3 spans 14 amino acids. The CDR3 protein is CASRLRYQDDEQYF. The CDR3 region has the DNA TGTGCCAGCAGGCTCCGATATCAGGACGACGAGCAGTACTTC. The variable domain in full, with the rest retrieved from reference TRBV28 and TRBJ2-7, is DVKVTQSSRYLVKRTGEKVFLECVQDMDHENMFWYRQDPGLGLRLIYFSYDVKMKEKGDIPEGYSVSREKKERFSLILESASTNQTSMYLCASRLRYQDDEQYFGPGTRLTVT.

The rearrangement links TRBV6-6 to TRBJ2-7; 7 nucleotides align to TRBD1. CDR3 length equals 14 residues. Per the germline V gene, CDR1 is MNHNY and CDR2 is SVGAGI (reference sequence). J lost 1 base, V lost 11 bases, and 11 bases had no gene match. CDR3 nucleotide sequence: TGTGCCTCCAAACCAGGGGGTCGATCCTACGAGCAGTACTTC. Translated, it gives CASKPGGRSYEQYF.

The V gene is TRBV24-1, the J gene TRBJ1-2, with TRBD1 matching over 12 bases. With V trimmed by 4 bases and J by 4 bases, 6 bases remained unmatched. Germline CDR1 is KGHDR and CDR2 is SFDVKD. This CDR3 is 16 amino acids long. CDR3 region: CATSDGTGGAFYGYTF. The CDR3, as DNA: TGTGCCACCAGTGACGGGACAGGGGGCGCCTTCTATGGCTACACCTTC.

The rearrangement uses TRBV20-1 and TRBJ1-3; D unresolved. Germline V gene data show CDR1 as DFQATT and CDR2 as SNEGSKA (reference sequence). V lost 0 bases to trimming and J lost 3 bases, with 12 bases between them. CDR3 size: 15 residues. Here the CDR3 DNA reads TGCAGTGCTAGAGATCTCAGGACTTTTGGAAACACCATATATTTT. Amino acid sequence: CSARDLRTFGNTIYF.

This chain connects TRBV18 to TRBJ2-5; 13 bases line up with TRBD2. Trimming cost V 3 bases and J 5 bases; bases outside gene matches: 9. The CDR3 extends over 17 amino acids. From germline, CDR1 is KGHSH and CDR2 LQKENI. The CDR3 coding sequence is TGTGCCAGCTCACCGAGGACTAGCGGGAGTGTTATTGAGACCCAGTACTTC. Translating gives CASSPRTSGSVIETQYF.